This section outlines one T cell receptor (beta chain) sequence together with its context. Its antigen remains unknown. The time point denotes: week 11, during vaccination. Doses of 300 ug of mutant IDH1 20-mer peptide were given with topical imiquimod. These data come from a study of a mutant IDH1 vaccine in newly diagnosed glioma. About the research overall: Once 4-6 weeks had passed after radiotherapy alone, vaccination started, or it started with temozolomide cycles.

Data came from immunoSEQ multiplex PCR; TCRdb stores just in-frame clones and leaves some out. Here the sample spans fewer than 75,000 clones, roughly 84% being singletons. Sample: PBMCs, taken from a glioma patient whose treatment included an IDH1 peptide vaccine. This TCR derives from a woman between 45 and 65 years old with glioma.

The CDR3 DNA reads TGTGCCAGCAGTAGGAGGGGAGGCTACGAGCAGTACTTC. This sequence encodes CASSRRGGYEQYF. The V call is TRBV27, the J call TRBJ2-7, with D possibly being TRBD2 (6 bases). This CDR3 comprises 13 residues. The germline V gene has CDR1 MNHEY and CDR2 SMNVEV (reference sequence). With 5 bases removed from V and 3 bases from J, the gap between germline ends came to 11 bases.